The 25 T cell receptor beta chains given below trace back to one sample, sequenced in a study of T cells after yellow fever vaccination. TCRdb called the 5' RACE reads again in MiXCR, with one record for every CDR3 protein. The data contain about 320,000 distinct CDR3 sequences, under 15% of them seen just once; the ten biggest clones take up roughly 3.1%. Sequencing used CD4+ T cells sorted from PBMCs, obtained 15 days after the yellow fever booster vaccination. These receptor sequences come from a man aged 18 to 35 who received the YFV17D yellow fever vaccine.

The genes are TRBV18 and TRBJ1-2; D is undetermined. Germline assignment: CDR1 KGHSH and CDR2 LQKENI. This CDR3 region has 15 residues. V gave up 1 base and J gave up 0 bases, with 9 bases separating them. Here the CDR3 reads CASSPQYKANYGYTF. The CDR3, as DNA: TGTGCCAGCTCACCACAGTACAAAGCTAACTATGGCTACACCTTC.

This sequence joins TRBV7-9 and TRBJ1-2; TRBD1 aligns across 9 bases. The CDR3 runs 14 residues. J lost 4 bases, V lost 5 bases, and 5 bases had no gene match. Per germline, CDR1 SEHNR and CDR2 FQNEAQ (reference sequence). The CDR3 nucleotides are TGTGCCAGCAGCGCCCTGGACAGGGGCTATGGCTACACCTTC. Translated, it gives CASSALDRGYGYTF. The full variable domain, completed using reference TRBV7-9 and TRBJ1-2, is DTGVSQNPRHKITKRGQNVTFRCDPISEHNRLYWYRQTLGQGPEFLTYFQNEAQLEKSRLLSDRFSAERPKGSFSTLEIQRTEQGDSAMYLCASSALDRGYGYTFGSGTRLTVV.

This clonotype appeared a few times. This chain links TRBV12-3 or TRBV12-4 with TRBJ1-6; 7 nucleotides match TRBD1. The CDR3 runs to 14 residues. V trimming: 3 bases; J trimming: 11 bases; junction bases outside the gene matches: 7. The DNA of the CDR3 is TGTGCCAGCAGTTTGATAGGGGGCTCAACACCCCTCCACTTT. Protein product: CASSLIGGSTPLHF.

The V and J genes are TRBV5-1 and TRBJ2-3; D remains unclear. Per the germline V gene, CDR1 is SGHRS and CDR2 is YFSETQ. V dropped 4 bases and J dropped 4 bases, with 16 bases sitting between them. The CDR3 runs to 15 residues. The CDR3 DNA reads TGCGCCAGCAGCCCAACTAAACCGCGGCCAGATACGCAGTATTTT. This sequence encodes CASSPTKPRPDTQYF.

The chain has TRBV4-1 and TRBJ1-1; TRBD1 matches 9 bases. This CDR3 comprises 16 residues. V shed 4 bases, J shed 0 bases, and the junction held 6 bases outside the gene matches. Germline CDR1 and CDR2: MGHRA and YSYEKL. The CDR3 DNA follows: TGCGCCAGCAGCCCTGGGACAGGGACCATGAACACTGAAGCTTTCTTT. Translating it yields CASSPGTGTMNTEAFF.

In DNA, the CDR3 is TGTGCCAGCAGCGCCGGACAGGGGGCGATCTATGGCTACACCTTC. Translation: CASSAGQGAIYGYTF. The chain links TRBV7-2 to TRBJ1-2; 11 bases map to TRBD1. This CDR3 has 15 residues. Looked up from germline, CDR1 is SGHTA and CDR2 is FQGNSA. Germline trimming cut 5 bases from V and 4 bases from J; bases unmatched to any gene: 6. Full variable domain (rest looked up from reference TRBV7-2 and TRBJ1-2): GAGVSQSPSNKVTEKGKDVELRCDPISGHTALYWYRQSLGQGLEFLIYFQGNSAPDKSGLPSDRFSAERTGGSVSTLTIQRTQQEDSAVYLCASSAGQGAIYGYTFGSGTRLTVV.

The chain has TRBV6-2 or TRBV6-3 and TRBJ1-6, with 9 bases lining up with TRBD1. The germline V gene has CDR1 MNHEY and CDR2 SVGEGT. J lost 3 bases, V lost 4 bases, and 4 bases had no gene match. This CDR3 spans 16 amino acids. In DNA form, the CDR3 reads TGTGCCAGCAGTTCGCCGACAGGGGGCTATAATTCACCCCTCCACTTT. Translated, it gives CASSSPTGGYNSPLHF.

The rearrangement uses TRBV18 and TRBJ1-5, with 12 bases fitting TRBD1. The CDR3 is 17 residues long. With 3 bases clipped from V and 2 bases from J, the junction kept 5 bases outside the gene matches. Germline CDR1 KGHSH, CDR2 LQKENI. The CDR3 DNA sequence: TGTGCCAGCTCACCCGGGACAGGGGGCCAAGGCAATCAGCCCCAGCATTTT. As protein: CASSPGTGGQGNQPQHF.

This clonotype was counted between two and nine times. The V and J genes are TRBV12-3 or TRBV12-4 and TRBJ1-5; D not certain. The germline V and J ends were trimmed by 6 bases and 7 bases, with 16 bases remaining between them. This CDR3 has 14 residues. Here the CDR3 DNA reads TGTGCCAGCAGCTTCTGGGGAGATCGGCAGCCCCAGCATTTT. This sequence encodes CASSFWGDRQPQHF.

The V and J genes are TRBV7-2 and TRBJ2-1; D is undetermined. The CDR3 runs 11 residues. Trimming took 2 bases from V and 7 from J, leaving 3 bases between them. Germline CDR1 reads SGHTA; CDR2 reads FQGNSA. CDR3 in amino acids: CASSLWNEQFF. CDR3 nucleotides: TGTGCCAGCAGCTTATGGAATGAGCAGTTCTTC. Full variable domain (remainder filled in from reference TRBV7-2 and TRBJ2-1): GAGVSQSPSNKVTEKGKDVELRCDPISGHTALYWYRQSLGQGLEFLIYFQGNSAPDKSGLPSDRFSAERTGGSVSTLTIQRTQQEDSAVYLCASSLWNEQFFGPGTRLTVL.

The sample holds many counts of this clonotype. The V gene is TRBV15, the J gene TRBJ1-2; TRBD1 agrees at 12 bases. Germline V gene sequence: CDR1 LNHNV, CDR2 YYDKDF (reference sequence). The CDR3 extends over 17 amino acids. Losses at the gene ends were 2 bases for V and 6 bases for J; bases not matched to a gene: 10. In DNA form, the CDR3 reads TGTGCCACCAGCAGATCCCCACCGGGACAGGGGGCCCATGGCTACACCTTC. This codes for CATSRSPPGQGAHGYTF.

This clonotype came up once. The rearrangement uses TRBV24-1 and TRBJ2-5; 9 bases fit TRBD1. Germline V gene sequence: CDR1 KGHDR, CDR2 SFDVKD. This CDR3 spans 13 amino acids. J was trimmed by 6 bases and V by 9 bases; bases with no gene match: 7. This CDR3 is CATRDREGKTQYF. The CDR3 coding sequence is TGTGCCACCCGGGACAGGGAGGGAAAGACCCAGTACTTC.

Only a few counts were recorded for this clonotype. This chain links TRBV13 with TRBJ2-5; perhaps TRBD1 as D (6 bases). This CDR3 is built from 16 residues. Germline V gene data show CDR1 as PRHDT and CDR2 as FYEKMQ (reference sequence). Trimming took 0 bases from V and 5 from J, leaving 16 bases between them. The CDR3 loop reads CASSLGQGRGRETQYF. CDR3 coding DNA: TGTGCCAGCAGCTTAGGCCAGGGCAGGGGAAGGGAGACCCAGTACTTC. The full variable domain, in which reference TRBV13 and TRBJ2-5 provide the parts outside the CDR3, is AAGVIQSPRHLIKEKRETATLKCYPIPRHDTVYWYQQGPGQDPQFLISFYEKMQSDKGSIPDRFSAQQFSDYHSELNMSSLELGDSALYFCASSLGQGRGRETQYFGPGTRLLVL.

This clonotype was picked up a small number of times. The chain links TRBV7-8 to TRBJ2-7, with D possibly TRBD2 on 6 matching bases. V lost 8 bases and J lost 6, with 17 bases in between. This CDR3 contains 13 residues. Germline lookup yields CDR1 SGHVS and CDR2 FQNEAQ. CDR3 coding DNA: TGTGCCAGCCGCGGGTTACGGGGGATCGAGCAGTACTTC. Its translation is CASRGLRGIEQYF. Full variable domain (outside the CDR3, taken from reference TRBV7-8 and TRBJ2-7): GAGVSQSPRYKVAKRGQDVALRCDPISGHVSLFWYQQALGQGPEFLTYFQNEAQLDKSGLPSDRFFAERPEGSVSTLKIQRTQQEDSAVYLCASRGLRGIEQYFGPGTRLTVT.

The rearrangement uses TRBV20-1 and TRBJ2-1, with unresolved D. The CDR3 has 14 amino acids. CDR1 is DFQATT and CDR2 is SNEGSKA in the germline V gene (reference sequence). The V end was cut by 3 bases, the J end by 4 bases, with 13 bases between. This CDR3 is CSASGKSSYNEQFF. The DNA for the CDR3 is TGCAGTGCTAGTGGGAAAAGCTCATACAATGAGCAGTTCTTC.

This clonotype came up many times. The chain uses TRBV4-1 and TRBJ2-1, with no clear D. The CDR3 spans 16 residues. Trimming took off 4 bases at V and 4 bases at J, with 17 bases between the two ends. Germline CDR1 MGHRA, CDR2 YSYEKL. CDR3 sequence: CASSPLIQPRYNEQFF. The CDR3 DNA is TGCGCCAGCAGCCCTTTAATCCAGCCGCGGTACAATGAGCAGTTCTTC.

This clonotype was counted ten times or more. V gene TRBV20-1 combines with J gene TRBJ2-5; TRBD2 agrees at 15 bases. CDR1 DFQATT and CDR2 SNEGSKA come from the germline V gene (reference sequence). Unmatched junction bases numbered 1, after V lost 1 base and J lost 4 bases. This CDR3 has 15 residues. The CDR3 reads CSARGGLAGGETQYF. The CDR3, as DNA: TGCAGTGCTAGAGGGGGACTAGCGGGGGGAGAGACCCAGTACTTC.

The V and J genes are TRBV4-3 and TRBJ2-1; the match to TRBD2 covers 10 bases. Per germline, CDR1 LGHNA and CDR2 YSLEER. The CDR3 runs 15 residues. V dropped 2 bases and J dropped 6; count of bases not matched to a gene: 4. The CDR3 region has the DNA TGCGCCAGCAGCCAACCCAGCGGGGGGGCCAATGAGCAGTTCTTC. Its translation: CASSQPSGGANEQFF.

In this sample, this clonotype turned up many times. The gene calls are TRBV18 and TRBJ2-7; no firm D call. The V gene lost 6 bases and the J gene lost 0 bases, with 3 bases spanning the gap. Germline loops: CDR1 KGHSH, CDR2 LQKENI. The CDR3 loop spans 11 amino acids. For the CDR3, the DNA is TGTGCCAGCTCGTTCTCCTACGAGCAGTACTTC. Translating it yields CASSFSYEQYF.

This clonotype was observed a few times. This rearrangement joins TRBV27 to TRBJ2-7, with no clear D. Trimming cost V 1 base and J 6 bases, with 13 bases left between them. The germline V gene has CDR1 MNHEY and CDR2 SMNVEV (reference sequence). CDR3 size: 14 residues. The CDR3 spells CASSLFDTPSEQYF. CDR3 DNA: TGTGCCAGCAGTTTATTTGACACCCCCTCCGAGCAGTACTTC.

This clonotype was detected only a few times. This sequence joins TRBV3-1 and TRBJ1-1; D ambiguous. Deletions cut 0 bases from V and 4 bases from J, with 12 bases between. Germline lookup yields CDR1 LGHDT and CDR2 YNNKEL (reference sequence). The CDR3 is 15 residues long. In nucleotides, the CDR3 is TGTGCCAGCAGCCAAGATCCAGCCCTGGGCACTGAAGCTTTCTTT. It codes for CASSQDPALGTEAFF.

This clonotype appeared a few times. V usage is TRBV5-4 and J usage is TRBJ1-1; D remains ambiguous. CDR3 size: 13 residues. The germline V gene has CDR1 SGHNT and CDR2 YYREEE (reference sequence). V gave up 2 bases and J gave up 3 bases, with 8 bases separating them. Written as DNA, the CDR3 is TGTGCCAGCAGCTTACCGCTGGACACTGAAGCTTTCTTT. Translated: CASSLPLDTEAFF.

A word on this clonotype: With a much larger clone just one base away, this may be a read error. For the CDR3, the DNA is TGTGCCAGCAGCTTTGGGGACAATCAGCCCCAGCATTTT. Its protein is CASSFGDNQPQHF. This rearrangement joins TRBV7-2 to TRBJ1-5; D gene ambiguous. The CDR3 covers 13 residues. Germline loops: CDR1 SGHTA, CDR2 FQGNSA. V was shortened by 3 bases and J by 3 bases, with 6 bases between the two germline ends.

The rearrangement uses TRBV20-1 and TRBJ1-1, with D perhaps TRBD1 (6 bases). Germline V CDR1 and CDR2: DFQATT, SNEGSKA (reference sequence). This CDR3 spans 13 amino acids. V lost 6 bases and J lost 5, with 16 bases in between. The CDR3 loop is CSAPDRRMTEAFF. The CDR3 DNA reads TGCAGTGCCCCCGACAGGAGGATGACTGAAGCTTTCTTT.

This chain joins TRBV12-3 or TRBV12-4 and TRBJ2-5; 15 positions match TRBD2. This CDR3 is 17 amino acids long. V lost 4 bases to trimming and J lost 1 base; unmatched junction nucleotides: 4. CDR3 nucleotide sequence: TGTGCCAGCAGTTCGGGACTAGCGGGGGGACGCCAAGAGACCCAGTACTTC. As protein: CASSSGLAGGRQETQYF.